The 32 T cell receptor beta chains listed next were all sequenced from one sample in a study of T cells in women clearing cervical HPV infection. TCRdb keeps only in-frame clones here, not all; method: immunoSEQ multiplex PCR. The sample has some 30,000 clones. Sample: blood buffy coat. These receptors were obtained from a woman between 18 and 75 years old with a cervical HPV16 infection that either progressed to CIN3+ or cleared (not recorded which).

In the case of this clone: The CDR3 end lies 3 residues beyond the end of the read and is filled in from the germline J gene. The J gene is TRBJ2-3, the V gene TRBV12-3 or TRBV12-4, with TRBD2 matching 12 bases. The J segment lost 3 bases and the V segment lost 8 bases, leaving 6 bases of the junction unmatched. The CDR3 contains 15 residues. This CDR3 is CASYIGLAGTDTQYF. The CDR3 bases that were read are TGTGCCAGCTACATCGGACTAGCGGGGACAGATACG.

Notes on this clone: The junction differs from germline at one of its ends, possibly a read error. The sequence runs out 3 residues before the end of the CDR3; the remainder is reconstructed from the germline J gene. The chain employs TRBV7-7 and TRBJ1-5; a weak D match, TRBD1 (5 bases). CDR1 is SSHAT and CDR2 is FNYEAQ in the germline V gene (reference sequence). This CDR3 is 17 amino acids long. CDR3 loop: CASSLRSDIISNQPQHF. Incomplete CDR3 DNA: TGTGCTAGCAGCTTAAGATCGGACATTATTAGCAATCAGCCC.

The CDR3 protein is CSVLALGRSIRLVSYNEQFF. The sequenced part of the CDR3 DNA is TGCAGCGTTTTAGCATTAGGTCGGTCGATTAGACTAGTTTCCTACAATGAG. This chain links TRBV29-1 with TRBJ2-1; D perhaps matches TRBD2 (6 bases). The CDR3 goes on 3 residues after the read ends, and that part is filled in from the germline J gene. CDR3 length: 20 residues. V gave up 5 bases and J gave up 1 base, with 30 bases separating them. Germline values: CDR1 SQVTM, CDR2 ANQGSEA.

As for this clone: Read sequence stops 3 residues before the CDR3 end, and the germline J gene provides the missing end. V gene TRBV30 combines with J gene TRBJ2-5; D might be TRBD1 (6 bases). V was clipped by 1 base and J by 3 bases, with 9 bases between them. Germline lookup yields CDR1 GTSNPN and CDR2 SVGIG (reference sequence). This CDR3 has 13 residues. CDR3 amino acids: CAWSAGQKETQYF. CDR3 bases read: TGTGCCTGGAGTGCCGGACAGAAAGAGACC.

A word on this clone: The DNA ends 3 residues before the CDR3 does, and the rest of the CDR3 is filled in from the germline J gene. The chain is built from TRBV2 and TRBJ2-3, with TRBD2 matching over 11 bases. The CDR3 is 15 residues long. Germline assignment: CDR1 SNHLY and CDR2 FYNNEI. The CDR3 loop is CASSDPSGGQETQYF. Incomplete CDR3 DNA: TGTGCCAGCAGTGACCCTAGCGGGGGGCAAGAGACG.

A word on this clone: The read falls 3 residues short of the CDR3 end, and the missing part is taken from the germline J gene. This chain uses TRBV3-1 (or the pseudogene TRBV3-2) with TRBJ1-2; D might be TRBD1 (5 bases). Germline V gene sequence: CDR1 LGHDT, CDR2 YNNKEL (reference sequence). CDR3 length equals 14 residues. Between the trimmed V and J ends, which lost 1 base and 3 bases, there was a span of 9 bases. Incomplete CDR3 DNA: TGTGCCAGCAGCCAAGGATGGGGGGACTATGGC. Its translation: CASSQGWGDYG. The CDR3 in its entirety is CASSQGWGDYGYTF.

As regards this clone: The read gets to within 3 residues of the CDR3 end, and the germline J gene fills in the rest. V is TRBV5-1 and J is TRBJ2-1; 9 bases match TRBD2. Germline V gene sequence: CDR1 SGHRS, CDR2 YFSETQ. The J segment lost 7 bases and the V segment lost 4 bases, leaving 15 bases of the junction unmatched. There are 17 residues in the CDR3. The CDR3 region is CASSLSGASGNRNEQFF. CDR3 DNA (partial): TGCGCCAGCAGCCTAAGTGGGGCTAGCGGGAACAGGAATGAG.

In regard to this clone: The read ends 3 residues early relative to the CDR3; the germline J gene fills the gap. This chain connects TRBV7-2 to TRBJ2-5, with 7 bases aligning to TRBD2. The length of the CDR3 is 15 residues. Germline V gene data show CDR1 as SGHTA and CDR2 as FQGNSA. Unmatched junction bases numbered 12, after V lost 6 bases and J lost 5 bases. Incomplete CDR3 DNA: TGTGCCAGCAGGGCTCGGGGGGTATACTGGGAGACC. It encodes CASRARGVYWET. The complete CDR3 sequence is CASRARGVYWETQYF. Full variable domain (rest looked up from reference TRBV7-2 and TRBJ2-5): GAGVSQSPSNKVTEKGKDVELRCDPISGHTALYWYRQSLGQGLEFLIYFQGNSAPDKSGLPSDRFSAERTGGSVSTLTIQRTQQEDSAVYLCASRARGVYWETQYFGPGTRLLVL.

As concerns this clone: The CDR3 end lies 3 residues beyond the end of the read and is filled in from the germline J gene. This chain connects TRBV7-6 to TRBJ2-7, with TRBD2 as a possible D gene (7 bases). CDR1 SGHVS and CDR2 FNYEAQ come from the germline V gene. V lost 1 base, J lost 5 bases, and 15 bases lay in between. This CDR3 comprises 15 residues. The CDR3 is CASSLDRGAEDEQYF. CDR3 DNA (partial): TGTGCCAGCAGCTTAGACCGGGGGGCAGAGGACGAG.

A remark on this clone: The junction departs from germline at one end; a sequencing error may be responsible. The read halts 3 residues ahead of the CDR3 end, with the missing end drawn from the germline J gene. The same CDR3 arises from other DNA sequences in this sample as well. This chain connects TRBV6-1 to TRBJ1-3; D is ambiguous. The CDR3 is 15 amino acids. Germline-derived CDR1 and CDR2 are MNHNS and SASEGT. The CDR3 sequence: CASSEGSLTGNTIYF. The part of the CDR3 DNA that was read is TGTGCCAGCAGTGAGGGCAGCTTAACTGGAAACACT.

Worth noting for this clone: The read is 3 residues too short to cover the CDR3 end, so that end is filled in from the germline J gene. The chain has TRBV14 and TRBJ2-1; perhaps TRBD2 as D (7 bases). V was clipped by 8 bases and J by 5 bases, with 16 bases between them. The CDR3 is made up of 14 amino acids. Germline V lookup: CDR1 SGHDN, CDR2 FVKESK. CDR3 bases read: TGTGCCAGCCGTCCCCGGGGGGCGGACAATGAG. Translating gives CASRPRGADNE. The whole CDR3 protein is CASRPRGADNEQFF.

Remarks on this clone: Coverage ceases 3 residues before the CDR3 finishes, and the germline J gene fills in the end. The genes are TRBV20-1 and TRBJ1-4, with a possible D match to TRBD1 (5 bases). Germline V gene data show CDR1 as DFQATT and CDR2 as SNEGSKA (reference sequence). The CDR3 contains 15 residues. V lost 2 bases to trimming and J lost 6 bases, with 16 bases between them. The CDR3 region is CSARPFAGLDEKLFF. The part of the CDR3 DNA that was read is TGCAGTGCTAGACCATTCGCGGGGCTGGATGAAAAA.

In regard to this clone: The CDR3 end lies 3 residues beyond the end of the read and is filled in from the germline J gene. V and J are TRBV19 and TRBJ2-1, with 10 bases that match TRBD1. This CDR3 region has 15 residues. V lost 5 bases, J lost 8 bases, and 9 bases stayed unmatched. Germline values: CDR1 LNHDA, CDR2 SQIVND (reference sequence). CDR3 DNA, as far as it was read: TGTGCCAGTAGTCGGGGGGGACAGGGGCTTGATGAG. This codes for CASSRGGQGLDE. The CDR3 in full is CASSRGGQGLDEQFF.

To note about this clone: Coverage ceases 3 residues before the CDR3 finishes, and the germline J gene fills in the end. The V and J genes are TRBV29-1 and TRBJ1-2; tentative D call: TRBD1 (5 bases). V was clipped by 7 bases and J by 4 bases, with 10 bases between them. Germline-derived CDR1 and CDR2 are SQVTM and ANQGSEA. CDR3 length equals 11 residues. The sequenced CDR3 bases are TGCAGCGCTACTGACAGCTATGGC. Encoded protein: CSATDSYG. From start to end, the CDR3 is CSATDSYGYTF.

Here the CDR3 reads CASSPKESRGGYTF. Incomplete CDR3 DNA: TGTGCCAGCAGTCCTAAAGAGAGCCGGGGAGGC. The chain carries TRBV6-2 or TRBV6-3 and TRBJ1-2, with D uncertain. The CDR3 is cut off 3 residues early in the read; its end comes from the germline J gene. CDR3 length: 14 amino acids. The germline gives CDR1 MNHEY, CDR2 SVGEGT.

About this clone itself: The read halts 3 residues ahead of the CDR3 end, with the missing end drawn from the germline J gene. The chain recombines TRBV10-3 with TRBJ2-7, with 7 bases fitting TRBD1. This CDR3 region has 14 residues. Trimming cost V 6 bases and J 2 bases; bases outside gene matches: 7. Germline loops: CDR1 ENHRY, CDR2 SYGVKD. The chain's CDR3 is CAIRGQSPTYEQYF. CDR3 DNA (partial): TGTGCCATCAGGGGACAGTCCCCCACCTACGAG.

In the case of this clone: The read ends 3 residues before the CDR3 terminus; that terminus is restored from the germline J gene. This chain connects TRBV20-1 to TRBJ2-3; D unclear. With 1 base removed from V and 3 bases from J, the gap between germline ends came to 14 bases. Germline V lookup: CDR1 DFQATT, CDR2 SNEGSKA (reference sequence). The CDR3 has 15 amino acids. The covered CDR3 bases are TGCAGTGCTAGAGTCGAGCCCGTTTCGACAGATACG. Encoded protein: CSARVEPVSTDT. The entire CDR3 protein reads CSARVEPVSTDTQYF.

This clone is classed as medium-sized by frequency. The observed sequence ends 3 residues before the CDR3 terminus, with the missing tail filled in from the germline J gene. The chain couples TRBV20-1 to TRBJ2-3, with 9 positions matching TRBD2. The germline V gene encodes CDR1 DFQATT and CDR2 SNEGSKA (reference sequence). J lost 6 bases, V lost 6 bases, and 10 bases had no gene match. This CDR3 has 14 amino acids. The sequenced part of the CDR3 DNA is TGCAGTGCGAGTCTAGCGGGATCTTTCGATACG. This translates into CSASLAGSFDT. The CDR3 as a whole reads CSASLAGSFDTQYF.

In the case of this clone: The read finishes 3 residues shy of the CDR3 end, and the germline J gene is used to complete it. This rearrangement joins TRBV20-1 to TRBJ1-2; 10 positions agree with TRBD1. CDR3 length: 15 residues. The junction had 7 bases not matched to a gene; V was cut back by 6 bases and J by 0 bases. Germline loops: CDR1 DFQATT, CDR2 SNEGSKA (reference sequence). The DNA read from the CDR3 is TGCAGTGCAAGGGACAGGGGAAGCCCTAACTATGGC. Amino acids: CSARDRGSPNYG. The CDR3 as a whole reads CSARDRGSPNYGYTF.

Details on this clone: The CDR3 is cut off 3 residues early in the read; its end comes from the germline J gene. V and J are TRBV7-6 and TRBJ1-1; D unclear. The CDR3 runs to 13 residues. Trimming pared 2 bases from V and 4 bases from J, leaving 8 bases between. Germline V gene lookup returns CDR1 SGHVS and CDR2 FNYEAQ. The CDR3 is CASSLIVGTEAFF. Partial CDR3 DNA: TGTGCCAGCAGCTTAATTGTCGGCACTGAA.

Points on this clone: The sequenced fragment ends 3 residues before the CDR3 boundary, so the rest is inferred from the germline J gene. The rearrangement links TRBV2 to TRBJ1-5; unclear D gene. This CDR3 is 11 amino acids long. Trimming took off 6 bases at V and 6 bases at J, with 6 bases between the two ends. Germline lookup yields CDR1 SNHLY and CDR2 FYNNEI. This CDR3 is CASRASQPQHF. The part of the CDR3 DNA that was read is TGTGCCAGCAGAGCGAGTCAGCCC.

In regard to this clone: From the germline J gene comes the end of the CDR3, since the read stops 3 residues before it. This sequence joins TRBV29-1 and TRBJ1-2; D might be TRBD1 (5 bases). V was shortened by 6 bases and J by 4 bases, with 21 bases between the two germline ends. The CDR3 covers 15 residues. Germline V lookup: CDR1 SQVTM, CDR2 ANQGSEA. The part of the CDR3 DNA that was read is TGCAGCGTGCACTTGGGTCAGGGAGGCCTCTATGGC. It encodes CSVHLGQGGLYG. The whole CDR3 sequence is CSVHLGQGGLYGYTF.

A word on this clone: The sequence runs out 3 residues before the end of the CDR3; the remainder is reconstructed from the germline J gene. The chain is built from TRBV11-2 and TRBJ1-2; D is ambiguous. The CDR3 is 15 residues long. Trimming took 2 bases from V and 4 from J, leaving 14 bases between them. CDR1 and CDR2 from the germline V gene are SGHAT and FQNNGV. CDR3: CASSLPSITLYGYTF. The DNA read from the CDR3 is TGTGCCAGCAGCTTACCATCGATAACTCTCTATGGC.

As concerns this clone: The read terminates 3 residues ahead of where the CDR3 ends, so the germline J gene completes it. The chain joins TRBV2 to TRBJ1-6; 9 nucleotides line up with TRBD1. The CDR3 runs to 16 residues. Germline CDR1 reads SNHLY; CDR2 reads FYNNEI. With V trimmed by 5 bases and J by 5 bases, 7 bases remained unmatched. The CDR3 reads CASSKGQGINNSPLHF. The sequenced part of the CDR3 DNA is TGTGCCAGCAGTAAAGGACAGGGGATCAATAATTCACCC.

Comment on this clone: The read ends 3 residues shy of where the CDR3 ends; the end is completed using the germline J gene. The chain employs TRBV13 and TRBJ2-3; a weak D match, TRBD2 (6 bases). Germline CDR1 PRHDT, CDR2 FYEKMQ (reference sequence). The V gene lost 4 bases and the J gene lost 6 bases, with 14 bases spanning the gap. This CDR3 spans 14 amino acids. The covered CDR3 bases are TGTGCCAGCAGCTACCGACTAGGAGGGGATACG. Its protein product is CASSYRLGGDT. The full CDR3 is CASSYRLGGDTQYF.

With respect to this clone: Read data end 3 residues before the CDR3 end; the end is taken from the germline J gene. The chain carries TRBV18 and TRBJ2-2; the match to TRBD1 covers 12 bases. CDR3 length: 20 amino acids. Germline V gives CDR1 KGHSH, CDR2 LQKENI. Unmatched junction bases numbered 12, after V lost 4 bases and J lost 0 bases. CDR3 sequence reads: CASSRSGTGGFPANTGELFF. The covered CDR3 bases are TGTGCCAGCTCACGCTCCGGGACAGGGGGCTTCCCCGCGAACACCGGGGAG.

By frequency, this clone is medium-sized. Read coverage stops 3 residues before the CDR3 terminus; the germline J gene supplies the remainder. The chain joins TRBV7-8 to TRBJ2-7, with D possibly being TRBD1 (6 bases). The germline gives CDR1 SGHVS, CDR2 FQNEAQ. Trimming took 3 bases from V and 2 from J, leaving 8 bases between them. This CDR3 contains 13 residues. The part of the CDR3 DNA that was read is TGTGCCAGCAGCTTCCAGGGGACCTACGAG. Translation gives CASSFQGTYE. The whole CDR3 sequence reads CASSFQGTYEQYF.

To note about this clone: The read halts 3 residues ahead of the CDR3 end, with the missing end drawn from the germline J gene. The V call is TRBV11-3, the J call TRBJ2-3; D gene ambiguous. The CDR3 length is 15 residues. V was trimmed by 0 bases and J by 5 bases, leaving 12 bases between them. Germline V gene data show CDR1 as SGHNT and CDR2 as YENEEA. The CDR3 spells CASSLEVAFRDTQYF. The sequenced CDR3 bases are TGTGCCAGCAGCTTAGAGGTAGCTTTCCGAGATACG. Full variable domain (missing parts from reference TRBV11-3 and TRBJ2-3): EAGVVQSPRYKIIEKKQPVAFWCNPISGHNTLYWYLQNLGQGPELLIRYENEEAVDDSQLPKDRFSAERLKGVDSTLKIQPAELGDSAVYLCASSLEVAFRDTQYFGPGTRLTVL.

A word on this clone: The CDR3 extends 3 residues past the end of the read, so its final part is completed from the germline J gene. The chain is built from TRBV7-2 and TRBJ1-2; no firm D call. Germline CDR1 reads SGHTA; CDR2 reads FQGNSA. CDR3 length equals 14 residues. The sequenced CDR3 bases are TGTGCCAGCAGCTTAGTGACTGTCTCCTACGAC. It codes for CASSLVTVSYD. The entire CDR3 is CASSLVTVSYDYTF.

As regards this clone: From the germline J gene comes the end of the CDR3, since the read stops 3 residues before it. This sequence joins TRBV5-1 and TRBJ1-1; TRBD1 agrees at 7 bases. This CDR3 has 14 residues. V shed 2 bases and J 6 bases; nucleotides not matched to a gene: 7. Germline V gives CDR1 SGHRS, CDR2 YFSETQ. The CDR3 sequence: CASSFDRVVAEAFF. CDR3 DNA, as far as it was read: TGCGCCAGCAGCTTCGACAGGGTTGTCGCTGAA. Filled out from reference TRBV5-1 and TRBJ1-1, the complete variable domain reads KAGVTQTPRYLIKTRGQQVTLSCSPISGHRSVSWYQQTPGQGLQFLFEYFSETQRNKGNFPGRFSGRQFSNSRSEMNVSTLELGDSALYLCASSFDRVVAEAFFGQGTRLTVV.

Regarding this clone: The read falls 3 residues short of the CDR3 end, and the missing part is taken from the germline J gene. V is TRBV20-1 and J is TRBJ2-5; 11 bases fit TRBD2. The ends lost 6 bases at V and 4 bases at J; junction bases unmatched: 16. CDR3 length: 17 amino acids. The germline gives CDR1 DFQATT, CDR2 SNEGSKA (reference sequence). The CDR3 spells CSATQSSLAGAGETQYF. The sequenced part of the CDR3 DNA is TGCAGTGCCACGCAGTCCTCACTAGCGGGGGCGGGAGAGACC.

Details on this clone: The sequence runs out 3 residues before the end of the CDR3; the remainder is reconstructed from the germline J gene. This chain uses TRBV28 with TRBJ2-1; the D gene is possibly TRBD2 (6 bases). Trimming took off 6 bases at V and 4 bases at J, with 16 bases between the two ends. The CDR3 length is 15 residues. CDR1 is MDHEN, CDR2 SYDVKM, per germline. The CDR3: CASRGGGGIYNEQFF. The sequenced part of the CDR3 DNA is TGTGCCAGCAGGGGGGGTGGTGGTATATACAATGAG.